The 25 T cell receptor beta chains below were found in one sample sequenced in a study of blood T cell repertoires in COVID-19 (dated by TCRdb to the early 2020s). The method was the immunoSEQ multiplex PCR assay. TCRdb took this table from immuneACCESS and kept in-frame rearrangements with V and J called. Such tables lack part of the clones; where checked against another copy, unresolved V genes explain under half of the gap, and the rest is unexplained. Counted in this sample were around 340,000 clones; 65% to 90% of them appeared once. Just over 7% of the sample goes to the ten largest clones. Sequencing used peripheral blood. The source is a woman aged 55-69 years with COVID-19, enrolled during active disease.

The V call is TRBV7-2, the J call TRBJ1-1, with TRBD1 matching 7 bases. Trimming at V came to 7 bases and at J to 7 bases, leaving 12 bases not matched to a gene. CDR3 length equals 14 residues. The germline gives CDR1 SGHTA, CDR2 FQGNSA. CDR3 nucleotide sequence: TGTGCCAGCACCCCTCAGACAGGGAGAGGTGAAGCTTTCTTT. This translates into CASTPQTGRGEAFF.

V is TRBV24-1 and J is TRBJ2-2; 9 bases map to TRBD2. In germline, CDR1 is KGHDR, CDR2 SFDVKD. V shed 2 bases, J shed 3 bases, and the junction held 12 bases outside the gene matches. This CDR3 is built from 19 residues. CDR3 amino acids: CATSDSTGGAGGHTGELFF. The CDR3, as DNA: TGTGCCACCAGTGATTCAACCGGTGGAGCGGGGGGCCACACCGGGGAGCTGTTTTTT.

The chain combines TRBV5-1 with TRBJ2-2; 12 nucleotides agree with TRBD1. Per the germline V gene, CDR1 is SGHRS and CDR2 is YFSETQ. With V trimmed by 3 bases and J by 5 bases, 5 bases remained unmatched. The CDR3 totals 16 residues. The CDR3, as DNA: TGCGCCAGCAGCTCCGGGACAGGGGGCCGAACCGGGGAGCTGTTTTTT. It yields the protein CASSSGTGGRTGELFF.

The DNA for the CDR3 is TGTGCCAGCAGCCAGACAGGGACTGGAAACACCATATATTTT. Its protein is CASSQTGTGNTIYF. V is TRBV5-8 and J is TRBJ1-3; 7 bases fit TRBD1. The germline CDR1 and CDR2 sequences are SGHTS and YDEGEE. This CDR3 comprises 14 residues. V lost 4 bases, J lost 2 bases, and 3 bases stayed unmatched.

The chain combines TRBV13 with TRBJ1-1; 7 bases line up with TRBD1. The CDR3 has 13 residues. Germline loops: CDR1 PRHDT, CDR2 FYEKMQ (reference sequence). The ends lost 5 bases at V and 5 bases at J; junction bases unmatched: 5. The CDR3 region has the DNA TGTGCCAGCAGCGGACAGGATGGGACTGAAGCTTTCTTT. It encodes CASSGQDGTEAFF.

This clone showed up just once. The V and J genes are TRBV7-2 and TRBJ1-1; D ambiguous. CDR1 is SGHTA and CDR2 is FQGNSA in the germline V gene. V was shortened by 1 base and J by 8 bases, with 8 bases between the two germline ends. The CDR3 length is 12 residues. In DNA form, the CDR3 reads TGTGCCAGCAGCTTAGGCGTCCGAGAAGCTTTCTTT. This sequence encodes CASSLGVREAFF.

This rearrangement joins TRBV3-1 (or the pseudogene TRBV3-2) to TRBJ1-1; TRBD1 aligns across 9 bases. This CDR3 is 17 amino acids long. The V gene's germline CDR1 is LGHDT and CDR2 YNNKEL (reference sequence). The trim removed 1 base at V and 0 bases at J, leaving 6 bases unmatched. For the CDR3, the DNA is TGTGCCAGCAGCCAAGGACAGGGGGAGGCCATGAACACTGAAGCTTTCTTT. This sequence encodes CASSQGQGEAMNTEAFF.

The CDR3 sequence is CSASRQSAEQFF. CDR3 nucleotides: TGCAGTGCTAGTCGACAATCCGCTGAGCAGTTCTTC. The chain joins TRBV20-1 to TRBJ2-1; D uncertain. Germline CDR1 is DFQATT and CDR2 is SNEGSKA (reference sequence). This CDR3 spans 12 amino acids. The V end was cut by 3 bases, the J end by 9 bases, with 12 bases between.

This sequence joins TRBV7-9 and TRBJ2-3, with D tentatively TRBD1 (5 bases). Trimming left V 3 bases short and J 5 bases short, with 12 bases between. Per germline, CDR1 SEHNR and CDR2 FQNEAQ (reference sequence). The CDR3 contains 14 residues. The CDR3 protein is CASSLAGMVDTQYF. Written as DNA, the CDR3 is TGTGCCAGCAGCTTGGCAGGGATGGTAGATACGCAGTATTTT.

The CDR3 reads CASSMADRAYEQYF. As DNA, the CDR3 is TGTGCCAGTAGTATGGCCGACAGGGCCTACGAGCAGTACTTC. This sequence joins TRBV19 and TRBJ2-7; 7 positions agree with TRBD1. The CDR3 sequence is 14 residues long. The germline V gene encodes CDR1 LNHDA and CDR2 SQIVND (reference sequence). Trimming cost V 3 bases and J 2 bases; bases outside gene matches: 4.

The CDR3 DNA sequence: TGCGCCAGCAGCTCCGCGGGCGGGGGCACAGATACGCAGTATTTT. Amino acids: CASSSAGGGTDTQYF. The chain uses TRBV5-1 and TRBJ2-3, with D possibly TRBD2 on 6 matching bases. CDR3 length: 15 amino acids. In germline, CDR1 is SGHRS, CDR2 YFSETQ. Trimming removed 3 bases at V and 1 base at J, with 12 bases between. Complete variable domain (other parts from reference TRBV5-1 and TRBJ2-3): KAGVTQTPRYLIKTRGQQVTLSCSPISGHRSVSWYQQTPGQGLQFLFEYFSETQRNKGNFPGRFSGRQFSNSRSEMNVSTLELGDSALYLCASSSAGGGTDTQYFGPGTRLTVL.

The chain links TRBV29-1 to TRBJ1-1, with D uncertain. CDR1 SQVTM and CDR2 ANQGSEA come from the germline V gene. The CDR3 spans 12 residues. The V end was cut by 5 bases, the J end by 10 bases, with 17 bases between. In DNA form, the CDR3 reads TGCAGCGTTAGCCCCCAAGCCGGTGGAGCTTTCTTT. It codes for CSVSPQAGGAFF.

The V and J genes are TRBV30 and TRBJ1-5; perhaps TRBD1 as D (6 bases). Trimming left V 2 bases short and J 4 bases short, with 12 bases between. There are 14 residues in the CDR3. Germline V lookup: CDR1 GTSNPN, CDR2 SVGIG (reference sequence). As DNA, the CDR3 is TGTGCCTGGAGTCAAATAAGGGGGAATCAGCCCCAGCATTTT. The encoded protein is CAWSQIRGNQPQHF.

The chain joins TRBV7-7 to TRBJ1-3; maybe TRBD1 (5 bases). There are 20 residues in the CDR3. The V gene lost 5 bases and the J gene lost 0 bases, with 26 bases spanning the gap. Looked up from germline, CDR1 is SSHAT and CDR2 is FNYEAQ (reference sequence). The chain's CDR3 is CASSPGQQGSPYPSGNTIYF. CDR3 in DNA: TGTGCCAGCAGCCCCGGTCAGCAGGGTAGTCCATACCCCTCTGGAAACACCATATATTTT.

The rearrangement uses TRBV6-1 and TRBJ1-3; D is possibly TRBD1 (6 bases). Germline assignment: CDR1 MNHNS and CDR2 SASEGT. The CDR3 has 14 residues. Trimming removed 2 bases from V and 5 bases from J, with 10 bases in between. The CDR3, as DNA: TGTGCCAGCAGTGAACAGGGGTCAAGAAACACCATATATTTT. This gives the protein CASSEQGSRNTIYF.

The chain has TRBV18 and TRBJ2-1; D is unclear. Germline-derived CDR1 and CDR2 are KGHSH and LQKENI. Trimming left V 3 bases short and J 6 bases short, with 9 bases between. The CDR3 totals 13 residues. CDR3 sequence reads: CASSPPSLNEQFF. The DNA for the CDR3 is TGTGCCAGCTCACCTCCTTCCCTCAATGAGCAGTTCTTC.

The rearrangement links TRBV5-6 to TRBJ1-2; 12 bases align to TRBD1. Germline lookup yields CDR1 SGHDT and CDR2 YYEEEE. Losses at the gene ends were 2 bases for V and 9 bases for J; bases not matched to a gene: 5. This CDR3 has 14 amino acids. CDR3 region: CASSFGTGGSSYTF. CDR3 sequence (DNA): TGTGCCAGCAGCTTCGGGACAGGGGGCAGTAGCTACACCTTC.

This clone has at least ten counts. The junction departs from the called germline gene at one end, perhaps through a read error. J is TRBJ2-1 and V is TRBV29-1; the match to TRBD2 covers 10 bases. This CDR3 is built from 16 residues. Germline-derived CDR1 and CDR2 are SQVTM and ANQGSEA. The CDR3 nucleotides read TGCAGCGCTGAAGGGCTAGCGGGGGTCTCCTACAATGAGCAGTTCTTC. Protein product: CSAEGLAGVSYNEQFF.

The chain joins TRBV7-2 to TRBJ2-3; weak D call: TRBD2 (6 bases). Germline assignment: CDR1 SGHTA and CDR2 FQGNSA. The V end lost 1 base, the J end lost 2 bases, and 7 bases lay between the germline ends. The CDR3 sequence is 14 residues long. The CDR3 coding sequence is TGTGCCAGCAGCTTAGTGGACTACACAGATACGCAGTATTTT. Translated, it gives CASSLVDYTDTQYF.

The chain uses TRBV4-1 and TRBJ1-2; possible D gene TRBD1, 6 bases. V lost 4 bases and J 7 bases, leaving 13 bases between the germline ends. This CDR3 is built from 13 residues. The germline V gene has CDR1 MGHRA and CDR2 YSYEKL. In nucleotides, the CDR3 is TGCGCCAGCAGCCCCCTCAGGGGCTCTGGCTACACCTTC. It translates to CASSPLRGSGYTF.

V gene TRBV4-3 combines with J gene TRBJ1-2, with 12 nucleotides matching TRBD1. The CDR3 extends over 16 amino acids. The ends lost 0 bases at V and 8 bases at J; junction bases unmatched: 7. CDR1 is LGHNA, CDR2 YSLEER, per germline. CDR3 DNA: TGCGCCAGCAGCCAAGACCTGGGACAGGGGGCGCAGGGCTACACCTTC. Amino acid sequence: CASSQDLGQGAQGYTF.

The V call is TRBV6-2 or TRBV6-3, the J call TRBJ2-1; D not certain. This CDR3 region has 12 residues. Trimming took off 6 bases at V and 3 bases at J, with 6 bases between the two ends. The germline CDR1 and CDR2 sequences are MNHEY and SVGEGT. This CDR3 reads CASSLIYNEQFF. The DNA of the CDR3 is TGTGCCAGCAGCCTTATCTACAATGAGCAGTTCTTC.

The CDR3 DNA reads TGTGCCAGCAGCAAGGTCGCCGTAGACAGCCCCTACGAGCAGTACTTC. It codes for CASSKVAVDSPYEQYF. The genes are TRBV21-1 and TRBJ2-7; the D call of TRBD1 is as the table states it, not checked on the DNA. TRBV21-1 is termed a pseudogene. The CDR3 is made up of 16 amino acids.

This sequence joins TRBV4-1 and TRBJ1-1, with a tentative D call TRBD1 (6 bases). This CDR3 is 16 amino acids long. With 0 bases removed from V and 1 base from J, the gap between germline ends came to 12 bases. The germline gives CDR1 MGHRA, CDR2 YSYEKL. The CDR3 loop is CASSQETQGPNTEAFF. DNA for the CDR3: TGCGCCAGCAGCCAAGAGACCCAGGGGCCGAACACTGAAGCTTTCTTT.

V is TRBV7-6 and J is TRBJ2-3; 11 bases match TRBD2. J gave up 3 bases and V 8 bases, and 16 bases lay outside the gene matches. The germline gives CDR1 SGHVS, CDR2 FNYEAQ. The CDR3 contains 18 residues. The CDR3 region has the DNA TGTGCCAGCTCAGGGACTAGCGGCTCTTTCCGCGGAACAGATACGCAGTATTTT. Translating it yields CASSGTSGSFRGTDTQYF.